This entry lists 21 T cell receptor beta chains sequenced from one sample in a study of Graves' ophthalmopathy and Graves' hyperthyroidism. CDR3 regions of TCR beta were amplified from RNA transcripts. The library came from an HTBI-primed first-round RT-PCR and a second-round multiplex PCR. TCRdb ran MiXCR on the multiplex PCR reads and lists one entry per CDR3 protein. The table shows 240,000 or so distinct CDR3 sequences, with around 50% occurring only once. The sample consisted of peripheral blood. The receptors were sampled from an adult man with Graves' ophthalmopathy.

This chain links TRBV7-2 with TRBJ2-5; 8 bases align to TRBD1. Germline CDR1 is SGHTA and CDR2 is FQGNSA. The ends lost 5 bases at V and 7 bases at J; junction bases unmatched: 12. This CDR3 region has 15 residues. The CDR3 here is CASSPRTGPSGTQYF. CDR3 in DNA: TGTGCCAGCAGCCCTCGGACAGGGCCTTCGGGGACCCAGTACTTC. Combining the CDR3 with reference TRBV7-2 and TRBJ2-5 gives the whole variable domain GAGVSQSPSNKVTEKGKDVELRCDPISGHTALYWYRQSLGQGLEFLIYFQGNSAPDKSGLPSDRFSAERTGGSVSTLTIQRTQQEDSAVYLCASSPRTGPSGTQYFGPGTRLLVL.

The J gene is TRBJ2-7, the V gene TRBV20-1, with D hard to call. Germline values: CDR1 DFQATT, CDR2 SNEGSKA (reference sequence). The CDR3 runs 11 residues. Trimming took off 6 bases at V and 3 bases at J, with 9 bases between the two ends. The CDR3 DNA reads TGCAGTGCCCGTGAGGTCTACGAGCAGTACTTC. Translating it yields CSAREVYEQYF.

V and J are TRBV7-9 and TRBJ2-7; a possible D gene is TRBD1 (6 bases). Germline V gene lookup returns CDR1 SEHNR and CDR2 FQNEAQ (reference sequence). Trimming took off 5 bases at V and 5 bases at J, with 16 bases between the two ends. This CDR3 spans 14 amino acids. The CDR3 spells CASSPPQGMNEQYF. The CDR3 DNA sequence: TGTGCCAGCAGCCCCCCGCAGGGGATGAACGAGCAGTACTTC.

As to this clonotype: A single base separates this from a much larger clone, so it may be a read error. The chain employs TRBV2 and TRBJ1-2; D remains unclear. Trimming removed 11 bases from V and 6 bases from J, with 16 bases in between. This CDR3 contains 12 residues. Germline-derived CDR1 and CDR2 are SNHLY and FYNNEI. The CDR3 DNA is TGTGCCGCCTCGGGTCCCACGGATGGCTACACCTTC. Its translation is CAASGPTDGYTF.

This clonotype was found once. This may be a read error: a much more frequent sequence differs by one nucleotide. This chain links TRBV7-9 with TRBJ1-2, with D unresolved. CDR3 length: 13 amino acids. CDR1 and CDR2 from the germline V gene are SEHNR and FQNEAQ (reference sequence). For the CDR3, the DNA is TGTGCCAGCAGCTTAGAAGGCAACTATGGCTGCACCTTC. Its translation is CASSLEGNYGCTF.

V gene TRBV12-3 or TRBV12-4 combines with J gene TRBJ2-5, with 8 bases identical to TRBD1. V shed 6 bases and J 5 bases; nucleotides not matched to a gene: 11. This CDR3 region has 15 residues. CDR3 protein: CASSKDRVQLETQYF. Here the CDR3 DNA reads TGTGCCAGCAGCAAGGACAGGGTACAGTTGGAGACCCAGTACTTC.

The chain couples TRBV19 to TRBJ2-7; 9 bases align to TRBD2. Germline V gives CDR1 LNHDA, CDR2 SQIVND (reference sequence). V was pared by 8 bases and J by 2 bases, with 10 bases of the junction left unmatched. There are 15 residues in the CDR3. CDR3 DNA sequence: TGTGCCAGTCAATCCTCTAGCGGGAAGGCCTACGAGCAGTACTTC. Its translation is CASQSSSGKAYEQYF.

The genes are TRBV28 and TRBJ1-1, with a weak D call TRBD1 (5 bases). The CDR3 extends over 15 amino acids. The ends were cut back, 4 bases at V and 0 bases at J, with 12 bases in the middle. Looked up from germline, CDR1 is MDHEN and CDR2 is SYDVKM. The CDR3 DNA sequence: TGTGCCAGCAGTTACCACGGGGGAATGAACACTGAAGCTTTCTTT. Encoded protein: CASSYHGGMNTEAFF.

CDR3: CASSQVGRTGELFF. Here the CDR3 DNA reads TGTGCCAGCAGCCAAGTAGGTCGCACCGGGGAGCTGTTTTTT. The rearrangement uses TRBV7-2 and TRBJ2-2; the D is unclear. The germline V gene has CDR1 SGHTA and CDR2 FQGNSA. This CDR3 is 14 amino acids long. V lost 5 bases, J lost 4 bases, and 11 bases lay in between.

Worth noting for this clonotype: This is likely a read error, given that the CDR3 carries no conserved phenylalanine or tryptophan at its end. The CDR3 DNA follows: TGTGCCAGCAACGAGGGTGGCACTGAAGCTTTCCTT. Translating it yields CASNEGGTEAFL. This sequence joins TRBV7-8 and TRBJ1-1; D is uncertain. The CDR3 is 12 amino acids. V was clipped by 7 bases and J by 4 bases, with 10 bases between them. The germline gives CDR1 SGHVS, CDR2 FQNEAQ.

This rearrangement joins TRBV19 to TRBJ2-5; 7 bases align to TRBD2. Trimming cost V 3 bases and J 4 bases; bases outside gene matches: 11. The germline V gene has CDR1 LNHDA and CDR2 SQIVND (reference sequence). The length of the CDR3 is 16 residues. The CDR3 DNA reads as TGTGCCAGTAGTATCGCCGGGACTATTCTCGGAGAGACCCAGTACTTC. As protein: CASSIAGTILGETQYF. The whole variable domain, filled in from reference TRBV19 and TRBJ2-5, reads DGGITQSPKYLFRKEGQNVTLSCEQNLNHDAMYWYRQDPGQGLRLIYYSQIVNDFQKGDIAEGYSVSREKKESFPLTVTSAQKNPTAFYLCASSIAGTILGETQYFGPGTRLLVL.

The V gene is TRBV24-1, the J gene TRBJ2-5; 8 nucleotides line up with TRBD2. Germline-derived CDR1 and CDR2 are KGHDR and SFDVKD. The CDR3 spans 16 residues. V shed 11 bases and J 0 bases; nucleotides not matched to a gene: 13. The CDR3 loop reads CASSTFTSGYQETQYF. The DNA for the CDR3 is TGTGCCAGTAGTACGTTTACTAGCGGATACCAAGAGACCCAGTACTTC.

This chain links TRBV5-6 with TRBJ2-7; 13 bases match TRBD2. The V and J ends lost 4 bases and 3 bases, in that order; junction bases with no gene match: 10. CDR1 and CDR2 from the germline V gene are SGHDT and YYEEEE. This CDR3 is built from 17 residues. The CDR3 protein is CASSRPGTSGNYYEQYF. CDR3 coding DNA: TGTGCCAGCAGCCGCCCTGGGACTAGCGGGAACTACTACGAGCAGTACTTC.

As to this clonotype: A read error may produce the germline difference seen at one junction end. This chain connects TRBV2 to TRBJ1-4; TRBD1 might be the D (5 bases). Germline V gene lookup returns CDR1 SNHLY and CDR2 FYNNEI. This CDR3 is 15 amino acids long. CDR3 sequence (DNA): TGTGCCAGCAGCTGGCCCGGGGCAACCAATGAAAAACTGTTTTTT. It yields the protein CASSWPGATNEKLFF.

This clonotype was detected only a few times. The V and J genes are TRBV6-5 and TRBJ1-4; D gene unclear. This CDR3 comprises 14 residues. Germline CDR1 and CDR2: MNHEY and SVGAGI. V was pared by 5 bases and J by 0 bases, with 7 bases between. The CDR3 DNA reads as TGTGCCAGCAGTGGATACGCAACTAATGAAAAACTGTTTTTT. Protein sequence: CASSGYATNEKLFF.

The chain couples TRBV7-2 to TRBJ1-3; TRBD1 is a possible D gene (5 bases). CDR1 is SGHTA and CDR2 is FQGNSA in the germline V gene. The CDR3 length is 15 residues. Trimming shortened V by 3 bases and J by 0 bases, and 9 bases separated the two germline ends. As DNA, the CDR3 is TGTGCCAGCAGCTTTACAGGCCTCTCTGGAAACACCATATATTTT. It translates to CASSFTGLSGNTIYF.

The J gene is TRBJ1-5, the V gene TRBV2; perhaps TRBD1 as D (6 bases). The CDR3 extends over 14 amino acids. The V and J ends lost 7 bases and 3 bases respectively, with 13 bases between them. The germline CDR1 and CDR2 sequences are SNHLY and FYNNEI. The CDR3 DNA reads as TGTGCCAGCAAGCCCCGGGACAACAATCAGCCCCAGCATTTT. It yields the protein CASKPRDNNQPQHF.

This chain connects TRBV28 to TRBJ1-2, with D possibly matching TRBD1 (5 bases). The V end lost 3 bases, the J end lost 6 bases, and 17 bases lay between the germline ends. This CDR3 has 15 amino acids. Germline CDR1 MDHEN, CDR2 SYDVKM. The CDR3 region is CASSFSSWQGDGYTF. The CDR3 bases are TGTGCCAGCAGTTTCTCTAGCTGGCAGGGTGATGGCTACACCTTC.

This rearrangement joins TRBV4-1 to TRBJ2-2, with unresolved D. CDR1 is MGHRA and CDR2 is YSYEKL in the germline V gene. The V gene lost 0 bases and the J gene lost 14 bases, with 4 bases spanning the gap. This CDR3 contains 10 residues. The CDR3 spells CASSQEELFF. Written as DNA, the CDR3 is TGCGCCAGCAGCCAAGAGGAACTGTTTTTT.

The V gene is TRBV5-4, the J gene TRBJ1-3; possible D gene TRBD1, 6 bases. The V and J ends lost 2 bases and 3 bases respectively, with 12 bases between them. From germline, CDR1 is SGHNT and CDR2 YYREEE (reference sequence). The CDR3 runs 15 residues. CDR3 in amino acids: CASSLGGPRGNTIYF. The CDR3 DNA is TGTGCCAGCAGCTTAGGGGGGCCTCGTGGAAACACCATATATTTT.

This clonotype was seen just once. This chain uses TRBV7-9 with TRBJ2-7, with a weak D call TRBD2 (6 bases). Trimming removed 6 bases from V and 1 base from J, with 13 bases in between. CDR3 length: 14 residues. The germline gives CDR1 SEHNR, CDR2 FQNEAQ (reference sequence). CDR3 bases: TGTGCCAGCAGTTTCGGAGGGCCATCCTACGAGCAGTACTTC. Residues: CASSFGGPSYEQYF.